The 14 T cell receptor beta chains given below trace back to one sample, sequenced in a study of CD8+CD57+ T cells in acquired aplastic anemia. Previously, flow cytometry had revealed CD8+CD57+ cell expansion in the patients chosen for sequencing. Genomic DNA was employed as the template in profiling TCR beta VDJ and CDR3. TCRdb independently ran MiXCR on the reads; one entry per CDR3 protein. Found here are approximately 200,000 distinct CDR3 sequences, almost 50% of them singletons; the top ten hold nearly 20%. The sample consisted of sorted CD4+, CD8+, or CD8+CD57+ T cells (not recorded which) from PBMCs. Source of these receptors: a human donor with aplastic anemia.

This clonotype was observed at least ten times. V is TRBV4-1 and J is TRBJ2-3, with TRBD2 identical over 10 bases. Germline values: CDR1 MGHRA, CDR2 YSYEKL. This CDR3 has 16 residues. Trimming at V came to 5 bases and at J to 2 bases, leaving 7 bases not matched to a gene. CDR3 bases: TGCGCCAGCAGCTCTCCTAGCGGGGGTATCACAGATACGCAGTATTTT. Protein sequence: CASSSPSGGITDTQYF.

CDR3 DNA: TGTGCCAGCAGCGGTAGAAGGGACAGGCGCCCCGGTGGCTACACCTTC. This sequence encodes CASSGRRDRRPGGYTF. The genes are TRBV9 and TRBJ1-2; 8 bases match TRBD1. Germline lookup yields CDR1 SGDLS and CDR2 YYNGEE. The CDR3 runs to 16 residues. V lost 3 bases, J lost 7 bases, and 14 bases stayed unmatched.

This clonotype was picked up a small number of times. Compared with germline, one end of the junction differs, possibly owing to a read error. The gene calls are TRBV6-6 and TRBJ1-1; tentative D call: TRBD1 (6 bases). This CDR3 has 13 residues. The germline V gene encodes CDR1 MNHNY and CDR2 SVGAGI (reference sequence). CDR3 amino acids: CASTYTGATEASF. The CDR3 coding sequence is TGTGCCAGCACCTATACGGGGGCCACTGAAGCTTCCTTT.

Ten or more counts support this clonotype. The chain recombines TRBV10-3 with TRBJ1-2; no definite D call. The CDR3 sequence is 11 residues long. In germline, CDR1 is ENHRY, CDR2 SYGVKD. Trimming stripped 6 bases from V and 3 bases from J, with 5 bases between. CDR3 sequence: CAIRTDYGYTF. CDR3 DNA sequence: TGTGCCATCAGGACGGACTATGGCTACACCTTC.

J is TRBJ1-2 and V is TRBV6-6; tentatively, D is TRBD1 (5 bases). CDR1 is MNHNY and CDR2 is SVGAGI in the germline V gene (reference sequence). The CDR3 loop spans 15 amino acids. V lost 4 bases and J 10 bases, leaving 22 bases between the germline ends. DNA of the CDR3: TGTGCCAGCAGTTCCGGCGGGAGCAGCAGCAGGGTCTACACCTTC. As protein: CASSSGGSSSRVYTF.

This clonotype was picked up a small number of times. V gene TRBV7-9 combines with J gene TRBJ2-1; D is unresolved. CDR1 SEHNR and CDR2 FQNEAQ come from the germline V gene (reference sequence). The CDR3 covers 12 residues. V shed 1 base and J shed 8 bases, with 6 bases lying between them. CDR3 nucleotides: TGTGCCAGCAGCTTAGTGTCGGATGAGCAGTTCTTC. Protein: CASSLVSDEQFF.

The chain is built from TRBV9 and TRBJ1-3; D is unresolved. Germline V gene lookup returns CDR1 SGDLS and CDR2 YYNGEE. CDR3 size: 14 residues. The CDR3 DNA follows: TGTGCTAGTGGCAACGGGGAGTATGGAAACACCATATATTTT. Translated, it gives CASGNGEYGNTIYF.

This clonotype was seen repeatedly, ten times or more. The chain uses TRBV5-1 and TRBJ2-2, with unresolved D. This CDR3 is built from 14 residues. The V and J ends lost 0 bases and 0 bases respectively, with 3 bases between them. Germline values: CDR1 SGHRS, CDR2 YFSETQ. CDR3 coding DNA: TGCGCCAGCAGCTTGGCGGCGAACACCGGGGAGCTGTTTTTT. Its translation: CASSLAANTGELFF.

Concerning this clonotype: The conserved phenylalanine or tryptophan is not found at the CDR3 terminus, so this likely reflects a read error. The DNA is left out, because the CDR3 cannot be placed on it with certainty; the CDR3 is given as TCRdb lists it. The chain joins TRBV11-2 to TRBJ2-5; the D call TRBD2 from the table was never checked on the DNA. Termini included, the CDR3 measures 17 amino acids. CDR1 is SGHAT and CDR2 is FQNNGV in the germline V gene. The CDR3 sequence is CASSLLGLAGGQETQAH.

The chain uses TRBV12-3 or TRBV12-4 and TRBJ1-6; D is perhaps TRBD1 (6 bases). Trimming shortened V by 6 bases and J by 10 bases, and 19 bases separated the two germline ends. This CDR3 is built from 15 residues. CDR3 bases: TGTGCCAGCAGGCGCGGTAGCGGGGGCGGGTCACCCCTCCACTTT. It translates to CASRRGSGGGSPLHF.

This clonotype was seen more than once but under ten times. The J gene is TRBJ2-7, the V gene TRBV20-1; 9 nucleotides match TRBD2. The CDR3 covers 14 residues. J gave up 0 bases and V 3 bases, and 3 bases lay outside the gene matches. Germline lookup yields CDR1 DFQATT and CDR2 SNEGSKA (reference sequence). The CDR3 spells CSARGGGDSYEQYF. As DNA, the CDR3 is TGCAGTGCTAGGGGCGGGGGGGACTCCTACGAGCAGTACTTC.

About this clonotype itself: One base away lies a much larger clone, so this may be a sequencing read error. The genes are TRBV7-9 and TRBJ2-2; unclear D gene. Per the germline V gene, CDR1 is SEHNR and CDR2 is FQNEAQ (reference sequence). The CDR3 spans 16 residues. Trimming removed 5 bases at V and 3 bases at J, with 16 bases between. CDR3 nucleotide sequence: TGTGCCAGCAGCCCTTTTGTAAGTGGGGACACCGGGGAGCTGTTTTTT. Translating it yields CASSPFVSGDTGELFF.

This clonotype was seen ten or more times. The chain combines TRBV12-3 or TRBV12-4 with TRBJ2-3; no reliable D call. V dropped 2 bases and J dropped 1 base, with 7 bases sitting between them. The CDR3 extends over 14 amino acids. The CDR3 DNA is TGTGCCAGCAGTTTATTCGGCGGCACAGATACGCAGTATTTT. It is translated as CASSLFGGTDTQYF.

The chain links TRBV4-3 to TRBJ2-1, with TRBD2 matching 11 bases. CDR3 length equals 14 residues. Germline loops: CDR1 LGHNA, CDR2 YSLEER. The trim removed 3 bases at V and 12 bases at J, leaving 7 bases unmatched. The CDR3 spells CASSQVLAGGWQFF. The CDR3 DNA follows: TGCGCCAGCAGCCAGGTCCTAGCGGGGGGTTGGCAGTTCTTC.